This TCR beta chain was sequenced for a study of cytomegalovirus exposure and HLA in healthy donors. At the level of the study: From donors who were HLA-typed, an early data release held 80 million to 85 million unique TCRs.

As to this clone: Antigen: not known.

Amplification used 60 Vbeta primers and 13 Jbeta primers. Profiled with immunoSEQ multiplex PCR; TCRdb holds only in-frame clones, not every one. Of about 140,000 clones in the sample, roughly four fifths were seen once. Findings and caveats of the study: Specificity for CMV antigens was confirmed in vitro for a few of the CMV-associated chains. Some V segments could not be told apart, so they were left out, TRBV6-2 and TRBV6-3 among them. Cytomegalovirus association was assigned to about 150 TCR beta chains.

The CDR3 is 14 residues long. Per germline, CDR1 SGDLS and CDR2 YYNGEE. Trimming cost V 0 bases and J 1 base, with 7 bases left between them. The chain carries TRBV9 and TRBJ2-5; D perhaps matches TRBD1 (5 bases). The receptor was derived from a man younger than 45 in good health and CMV-seronegative. The sequenced sample was PBMCs. The DNA of the CDR3 is TGTGCCAGCAGCGTAGGACAGATCCAAGAGACCCAGTACTTC. It specifies CASSVGQIQETQYF.